The 26 T cell receptor beta chains in this list originate from one sample, sequenced in a study of blood T cell repertoires in COVID-19. Measured with immunoSEQ multiplex PCR; TCRdb has only the in-frame clones, and not every one. The sample records around 230,000 clones, roughly 80% being singletons. Source material: peripheral blood. These receptors were collected from a woman between 35 and 50 years old with active or convalescent COVID-19.

The J gene is TRBJ2-4, the V gene TRBV11-3, with D possibly being TRBD1 (5 bases). The CDR3 has 14 residues. CDR1 and CDR2 from the germline V gene are SGHNT and YENEEA. V dropped 5 bases and J dropped 6 bases, with 14 bases sitting between them. The CDR3 coding sequence is TGTGCCAGCAGCCCAGGACACGCCGGAAACATTCAGTACTTC. This encodes CASSPGHAGNIQYF. The full variable domain, its missing parts supplied by reference TRBV11-3 and TRBJ2-4, is EAGVVQSPRYKIIEKKQPVAFWCNPISGHNTLYWYLQNLGQGPELLIRYENEEAVDDSQLPKDRFSAERLKGVDSTLKIQPAELGDSAVYLCASSPGHAGNIQYFGAGTRLSVL.

The rearrangement uses TRBV7-9 and TRBJ1-1; D is possibly TRBD1 (5 bases). From germline, CDR1 is SEHNR and CDR2 FQNEAQ (reference sequence). The CDR3 is 13 amino acids. V was trimmed by 3 bases and J by 5 bases, leaving 10 bases between them. The CDR3 coding sequence is TGTGCCAGCAGCTTCGGGGGGAGGACTGAAGCTTTCTTT. This codes for CASSFGGRTEAFF.

The chain combines TRBV9 with TRBJ1-1; D is possibly TRBD1 (5 bases). In germline, CDR1 is SGDLS, CDR2 YYNGEE. V was shortened by 2 bases and J by 3 bases, with 8 bases between the two germline ends. This CDR3 spans 13 amino acids. The CDR3 DNA reads TGTGCCAGCAGCGTCCGGGGGGACACTGAAGCTTTCTTT. It codes for CASSVRGDTEAFF.

The gene calls are TRBV28 and TRBJ2-7; D gene uncertain. The CDR3 covers 11 residues. Germline values: CDR1 MDHEN, CDR2 SYDVKM. V was shortened by 5 bases and J by 5 bases, with 7 bases between the two germline ends. The CDR3: CASSIRDEQYF. CDR3 DNA sequence: TGTGCCAGCAGTATCCGGGACGAGCAGTACTTC.

The chain links TRBV24-1 to TRBJ2-3; tentative D call: TRBD1 (5 bases). Deletions cut 3 bases from V and 0 bases from J, with 15 bases between. There are 17 residues in the CDR3. The germline CDR1 and CDR2 sequences are KGHDR and SFDVKD. In DNA, the CDR3 is TGTGCCACCAGTGATCAAACGACAGTCCTCAGCACAGATACGCAGTATTTT. This gives the protein CATSDQTTVLSTDTQYF.

V gene TRBV4-1 combines with J gene TRBJ1-1; tentative D call: TRBD1 (5 bases). The CDR3 runs to 13 residues. Per the germline V gene, CDR1 is MGHRA and CDR2 is YSYEKL. V dropped 7 bases and J dropped 1 base, with 10 bases sitting between them. The CDR3 spells CASNRNRNTEAFF. Written as DNA, the CDR3 is TGCGCCAGCAACAGGAACAGGAACACTGAAGCTTTCTTT.

The chain is built from TRBV9 and TRBJ2-5; 11 nucleotides agree with TRBD1. CDR3 length equals 16 residues. The germline gives CDR1 SGDLS, CDR2 YYNGEE. Trimming at V came to 2 bases and at J to 2 bases, leaving 5 bases not matched to a gene. CDR3 in DNA: TGTGCCAGCAGCGTCCGGGACAGGGGGTCGCAAGAGACCCAGTACTTC. This gives the protein CASSVRDRGSQETQYF.

In nucleotides, the CDR3 is TGTGCCAGCAGTCCAACAGGGTTGAACACTGAAGCTTTCTTT. Its translation is CASSPTGLNTEAFF. The V gene is TRBV7-2, the J gene TRBJ1-1; D might be TRBD1 (6 bases). The germline V and J ends were trimmed by 6 bases and 0 bases, with 11 bases remaining between them. CDR1 is SGHTA, CDR2 FQGNSA, per germline. The CDR3 length is 14 residues.

The chain combines TRBV6-4 with TRBJ1-5, with D unresolved. The V gene lost 8 bases and the J gene lost 6 bases, with 14 bases spanning the gap. This CDR3 has 13 residues. Germline values: CDR1 MRHNA, CDR2 SNTAGT. CDR3 in amino acids: CASATRAAQPQHF. CDR3 DNA sequence: TGTGCCAGCGCCACGAGGGCCGCTCAGCCCCAGCATTTT.

The chain is built from TRBV4-2 and TRBJ1-5; possible D gene TRBD1, 6 bases. The CDR3 covers 16 residues. V was clipped by 3 bases and J by 0 bases, with 12 bases between them. Germline lookup yields CDR1 LGHNA and CDR2 YNFKEQ. The CDR3 loop is CASSHNGQTSNQPQHF. The CDR3 DNA reads TGTGCCAGCAGCCACAACGGACAGACTAGCAATCAGCCCCAGCATTTT.

This chain links TRBV6-5 with TRBJ1-6; D remains ambiguous. There are 15 residues in the CDR3. V lost 5 bases and J 7 bases, leaving 15 bases between the germline ends. Germline V lookup: CDR1 MNHEY, CDR2 SVGAGI. The CDR3 region has the DNA TGTGCCAGCAGTCTCGGGTCTCCTCGAAATTCACCCCTCCACTTT. Its translation: CASSLGSPRNSPLHF.

This chain uses TRBV3-1 (or the pseudogene TRBV3-2) with TRBJ2-5; 16 nucleotides match TRBD2. The CDR3 runs to 15 residues. The germline gives CDR1 LGHDT, CDR2 YNNKEL (reference sequence). Unmatched junction bases numbered 1, after V lost 5 bases and J lost 4 bases. The DNA of the CDR3 is TGTGCCAGCAGCGGGACTAGCGGGGGGGCAGAGACCCAGTACTTC. Encoded protein: CASSGTSGGAETQYF.

V is TRBV19 and J is TRBJ2-2; 7 bases are shared with TRBD2. The V and J ends lost 4 bases and 7 bases, in that order; junction bases with no gene match: 15. The CDR3 totals 17 residues. In germline, CDR1 is LNHDA, CDR2 SQIVND (reference sequence). The CDR3 DNA follows: TGTGCCAGTAGTACCTCCTTTCGCGGGAGAGGGAACGGGGAGCTGTTTTTT. Encoded protein: CASSTSFRGRGNGELFF.

The J gene is TRBJ1-1, the V gene TRBV19; D possibly corresponds to TRBD1 (6 bases). This CDR3 region has 14 residues. CDR1 and CDR2 from the germline V gene are LNHDA and SQIVND (reference sequence). Trimming cost V 3 bases and J 3 bases, with 11 bases left between them. The CDR3 here is CASSIGGADTEAFF. CDR3 bases: TGTGCCAGTAGTATCGGGGGGGCGGACACTGAAGCTTTCTTT.

The gene calls are TRBV28 and TRBJ1-2; D not certain. The CDR3 runs to 13 residues. Per the germline V gene, CDR1 is MDHEN and CDR2 is SYDVKM. V gave up 3 bases and J gave up 4 bases, with 9 bases separating them. CDR3 nucleotides: TGTGCCAGCAGTTTGGAACAGACCTATGGCTACACCTTC. Its protein is CASSLEQTYGYTF.

In nucleotides, the CDR3 is TGCAGTGTCGACAGGGAGACCCAGTACTTC. Encoded protein: CSVDRETQYF. The J gene is TRBJ2-5, the V gene TRBV20-1, with D perhaps TRBD1 (6 bases). Trimming pared 7 bases from V and 5 bases from J, leaving 8 bases between. Per the germline V gene, CDR1 is DFQATT and CDR2 is SNEGSKA (reference sequence). The CDR3 length is 10 residues.

The chain joins TRBV29-1 to TRBJ1-2, with D perhaps TRBD1 (6 bases). V lost 5 bases and J 2 bases, leaving 12 bases between the germline ends. The CDR3 has 13 residues. Germline V gene data show CDR1 as SQVTM and CDR2 as ANQGSEA. The CDR3 coding sequence is TGCAGCGTTAGACGACAGGAAAACTATGGCTACACCTTC. Translated: CSVRRQENYGYTF.

This chain joins TRBV3-1 (or the pseudogene TRBV3-2) and TRBJ2-7; 12 bases align to TRBD2. Losses at the gene ends were 4 bases for V and 7 bases for J; bases not matched to a gene: 5. CDR3 size: 14 residues. Germline V gene data show CDR1 as LGHDT and CDR2 as YNNKEL (reference sequence). The DNA for the CDR3 is TGTGCCAGCAGCCCGGGACTAGCGGGCCCTGAGCAGTACTTC. Residues: CASSPGLAGPEQYF.

The chain is built from TRBV9 and TRBJ2-3; 10 nucleotides agree with TRBD1. There are 17 residues in the CDR3. Trimming removed 3 bases from V and 3 bases from J; junction bases left unmatched: 10. From germline, CDR1 is SGDLS and CDR2 YYNGEE. The CDR3 coding sequence is TGTGCCAGCAGCGAGATCGACAGGGGGCTCTTTACAGATACGCAGTATTTT. It codes for CASSEIDRGLFTDTQYF. Filled out from reference TRBV9 and TRBJ2-3, the complete variable domain reads DSGVTQTPKHLITATGQRVTLRCSPRSGDLSVYWYQQSLDQGLQFLIQYYNGEERAKGNILERFSAQQFPDLHSELNLSSLELGDSALYFCASSEIDRGLFTDTQYFGPGTRLTVL.

The gene calls are TRBV28 and TRBJ1-5, with D hard to call. The germline CDR1 and CDR2 sequences are MDHEN and SYDVKM. The germline V and J ends were trimmed by 5 bases and 2 bases, with 13 bases remaining between them. The CDR3 runs to 15 residues. DNA for the CDR3: TGTGCCAGCAGTCACCTACCCGGGGGCAATCAGCCCCAGCATTTT. Amino acid sequence: CASSHLPGGNQPQHF.

V is TRBV27 and J is TRBJ1-2; no firm D call. Per germline, CDR1 MNHEY and CDR2 SMNVEV (reference sequence). Between the trimmed V and J ends, which lost 5 bases and 4 bases, there was a span of 17 bases. The CDR3 extends over 15 amino acids. The CDR3 sequence is CASSPLGAGSYGYTF. In nucleotides, the CDR3 is TGTGCCAGCAGTCCCCTGGGTGCGGGAAGCTATGGCTACACCTTC.

This clone appeared once. This chain joins TRBV5-8 and TRBJ1-2; a weak D match, TRBD1 (6 bases). The CDR3 totals 14 residues. CDR1 SGHTS and CDR2 YDEGEE come from the germline V gene. V lost 1 base and J 4 bases, leaving 11 bases between the germline ends. Here the CDR3 reads CASSLLGQSYGYTF. DNA for the CDR3: TGTGCCAGCAGCTTGTTAGGACAGTCCTATGGCTACACCTTC.

The chain employs TRBV30 and TRBJ1-5; D gene uncertain. CDR1 is GTSNPN and CDR2 is SVGIG in the germline V gene (reference sequence). With 1 base removed from V and 4 bases from J, the gap between germline ends came to 14 bases. There are 15 residues in the CDR3. CDR3 coding DNA: TGTGCCTGGAGTGGGATCGGAGGAGGAAATCAGCCCCAGCATTTT. Translated: CAWSGIGGGNQPQHF.

This chain joins TRBV11-2 and TRBJ2-1; 9 nucleotides agree with TRBD2. Germline values: CDR1 SGHAT, CDR2 FQNNGV. V lost 4 bases, J lost 4 bases, and 8 bases stayed unmatched. This CDR3 contains 16 residues. For the CDR3, the DNA is TGTGCCAGCAGCTCGTTAGCGGGAGCATTTTACAATGAGCAGTTCTTC. Amino acids: CASSSLAGAFYNEQFF.

The chain joins TRBV11-3 to TRBJ2-7; D unclear. In germline, CDR1 is SGHNT, CDR2 YENEEA. This CDR3 comprises 13 residues. V was clipped by 3 bases and J by 0 bases, with 6 bases between them. This CDR3 is CASSFSGSYEQYF. In nucleotides, the CDR3 is TGTGCCAGCAGCTTTTCGGGCTCCTACGAGCAGTACTTC.

The chain is built from TRBV28 and TRBJ2-7; D not resolved. The CDR3 runs 12 residues. Germline loops: CDR1 MDHEN, CDR2 SYDVKM. Trimming removed 2 bases at V and 3 bases at J, with 5 bases between. The CDR3 DNA reads TGTGCCAGCAGTTTAGCGAGCTACGAGCAGTACTTC. Translated, it gives CASSLASYEQYF.